This record looks at one TCR beta chain sequence and its context. These data originate in a study of T cells in Graves' hyperthyroidism and ophthalmopathy. Study-wide context: Peripheral blood was taken when the disease was first diagnosed, before any treatment began.

Disease duration under 2 months; hyperthyroidism patients were aged 18 to 65. CDR3 size: 15 residues. Trimming stripped 6 bases from V and 0 bases from J, with 15 bases between. The source material, RNA transcripts, was used to amplify TCR beta CDR3 regions. HTBI primers were employed in a first-round RT-PCR of the TCR CDR3. TCRdb processed the multiplex PCR reads anew with MiXCR; each CDR3 protein has one entry. Of 300,000 to 450,000 distinct CDR3 sequences in the sample, 14% were seen once. The TCR originated in a woman aged 60 to 75 with Graves' hyperthyroidism. V is TRBV12-3 or TRBV12-4 and J is TRBJ2-7; D possibly uses TRBD1 or TRBD2 (5 bases each). Sample: blood. The CDR3 sequence: CASSPSGTVSYEQYF. In nucleotides, the CDR3 is TGTGCCAGCAGCCCCTCCGGGACGGTCTCCTACGAGCAGTACTTC.